One and the same sample provided the 13 T cell receptor beta chains below, sequenced in a study of shared clonotypes between healthy human individuals. The protocol was immunoSEQ multiplex PCR, while the TCRdb copy is restricted to in-frame clones and leaves out a portion. The data show about 490,000 clones, roughly 78% seen once. Sequencing was done on a sample of PBMCs. All receptors come from a woman aged 40 to 49 in good health. Some clones in this sample may be carry-over from other donors' samples.

This chain links TRBV7-9 with TRBJ2-1, with a weak D call TRBD2 (6 bases). The V end was cut by 1 base, the J end by 2 bases, with 12 bases between. Germline loops: CDR1 SEHNR, CDR2 FQNEAQ (reference sequence). The CDR3 extends over 16 amino acids. CDR3 DNA sequence: TGTGCCAGCAGCTTAGGGAGCGGAGGGGCCTACAATGAGCAGTTCTTC. Its protein is CASSLGSGGAYNEQFF.

This clone was observed a few times. The CDR3: CASSLGRDSRNTEAFF. CDR3 nucleotides: TGTGCCAGCAGCTTAGGGCGGGACAGTCGGAACACTGAAGCTTTCTTT. This chain links TRBV7-9 with TRBJ1-1, with TRBD1 matching 7 bases. This CDR3 spans 16 amino acids. Germline V lookup: CDR1 SEHNR, CDR2 FQNEAQ (reference sequence). Losses at the gene ends were 1 base for V and 1 base for J; bases not matched to a gene: 6.

The chain couples TRBV11-2 to TRBJ2-1; TRBD2 aligns across 8 bases. The J segment lost 0 bases and the V segment lost 3 bases, leaving 7 bases of the junction unmatched. In germline, CDR1 is SGHAT, CDR2 FQNNGV. This CDR3 region has 17 residues. This CDR3 reads CASSLMREAISYNEQFF. The CDR3 nucleotides read TGTGCCAGCAGCTTGATGCGGGAGGCCATCTCCTACAATGAGCAGTTCTTC.

The rearrangement joins TRBV29-1 to TRBJ2-7, with D tentatively TRBD2 (7 bases). Trimming removed 4 bases at V and 4 bases at J, with 14 bases between. The CDR3 is 13 amino acids. Germline V gene lookup returns CDR1 SQVTM and CDR2 ANQGSEA. The CDR3 is CSVVGGLDYEQYF. The DNA of the CDR3 is TGCAGCGTTGTGGGGGGGCTGGATTACGAGCAGTACTTC.

The gene calls are TRBV19 and TRBJ1-5; weak D call: TRBD1 (6 bases). This CDR3 comprises 14 residues. The germline CDR1 and CDR2 sequences are LNHDA and SQIVND (reference sequence). Trimming removed 6 bases at V and 5 bases at J, with 14 bases between. Here the CDR3 reads CASRPAGDHQPQHF. In nucleotides, the CDR3 is TGTGCCAGTAGGCCTGCAGGGGATCATCAGCCCCAGCATTTT.

The J gene is TRBJ2-7, the V gene TRBV4-2, with 9 positions matching TRBD1. The CDR3 consists of 14 residues. Germline CDR1 reads LGHNA; CDR2 reads YNFKEQ. The junction had 2 bases not matched to a gene; V was cut back by 3 bases and J by 2 bases. The CDR3 loop reads CASSHRDRAYEQYF. CDR3 bases: TGTGCCAGCAGCCACCGGGACAGGGCCTACGAGCAGTACTTC.

With respect to this clone: A read error may explain this, as a much larger clone is one base away. CDR3 DNA sequence: TGTGCCAGCAGGGATCATACGGGGGGCTACGCTGAAGCTTTCTTT. Translating it yields CASRDHTGGYAEAFF. V usage is TRBV2 and J usage is TRBJ1-1, with D possibly matching TRBD1 (6 bases). V was trimmed by 6 bases and J by 6 bases, leaving 20 bases between them. There are 15 residues in the CDR3. CDR1 is SNHLY, CDR2 FYNNEI, per germline.

A word on this clone: Other nucleotide sequences in the sample specify the same CDR3. This chain connects TRBV6-5 to TRBJ2-3; possibly TRBD1 or TRBD2 for D (5 bases each). The CDR3 is 13 residues long. Trimming cost V 5 bases and J 6 bases, with 12 bases left between them. Germline V gene data show CDR1 as MNHEY and CDR2 as SVGAGI. CDR3 DNA: TGTGCCAGCAGTCTCCCGGGGACCGATACGCAGTATTTT. Its translation: CASSLPGTDTQYF.

Concerning this clone: Given a much more abundant clone one base away, this may be a read error. Other DNA sequences from this sample encode an identical CDR3 as well. The V gene is TRBV19, the J gene TRBJ2-2; TRBD1 might be the D (6 bases). Trimming shortened V by 3 bases and J by 5 bases, and 7 bases separated the two germline ends. There are 13 residues in the CDR3. Germline lookup yields CDR1 LNHDA and CDR2 SQIVND (reference sequence). This CDR3 is CASSMRGTGELFF. In DNA form, the CDR3 reads TGTGCCAGTAGTATGAGGGGGACCGGGGAGCTGTTTTTT. Full variable domain (remainder filled in from reference TRBV19 and TRBJ2-2): DGGITQSPKYLFRKEGQNVTLSCEQNLNHDAMYWYRQDPGQGLRLIYYSQIVNDFQKGDIAEGYSVSREKKESFPLTVTSAQKNPTAFYLCASSMRGTGELFFGEGSRLTVL.

The J gene is TRBJ2-1, the V gene TRBV7-2; 8 bases are a match to TRBD2. CDR3 length equals 15 residues. CDR1 is SGHTA, CDR2 FQGNSA, per germline. The ends lost 6 bases at V and 1 base at J; junction bases unmatched: 5. In DNA, the CDR3 is TGTGCCAGCAGTTTTAGCGGGAATTCCTACAATGAGCAGTTCTTC. It translates to CASSFSGNSYNEQFF.

This CDR3 reads CASSLDGGSRYEQYF. The CDR3 DNA reads as TGTGCCAGCAGCTTAGATGGTGGCAGCCGTTACGAGCAGTACTTC. The J gene is TRBJ2-5, the V gene TRBV7-9; D ambiguous. Near its end, the DNA agrees better with TRBJ2-7, so the J call may be wrong. The CDR3 runs 15 residues. Germline loops: CDR1 SEHNR, CDR2 FQNEAQ (reference sequence).

This sequence joins TRBV11-2 and TRBJ2-7, with 11 positions matching TRBD2. Per the germline V gene, CDR1 is SGHAT and CDR2 is FQNNGV. With V trimmed by 5 bases and J by 3 bases, 9 bases remained unmatched. The CDR3 sequence is 16 residues long. The CDR3 reads CASSPKGTSGIYEQYF. The CDR3 nucleotides read TGTGCCAGCAGCCCAAAAGGGACTAGCGGAATCTACGAGCAGTACTTC.

The chain uses TRBV10-3 and TRBJ1-2, with D tentatively TRBD1 (6 bases). With 5 bases removed from V and 2 bases from J, the gap between germline ends came to 6 bases. This CDR3 comprises 12 residues. Germline V gene lookup returns CDR1 ENHRY and CDR2 SYGVKD. CDR3 DNA: TGTGCCATCAGTACAGGGAACTATGGCTACACCTTC. As protein: CAISTGNYGYTF.